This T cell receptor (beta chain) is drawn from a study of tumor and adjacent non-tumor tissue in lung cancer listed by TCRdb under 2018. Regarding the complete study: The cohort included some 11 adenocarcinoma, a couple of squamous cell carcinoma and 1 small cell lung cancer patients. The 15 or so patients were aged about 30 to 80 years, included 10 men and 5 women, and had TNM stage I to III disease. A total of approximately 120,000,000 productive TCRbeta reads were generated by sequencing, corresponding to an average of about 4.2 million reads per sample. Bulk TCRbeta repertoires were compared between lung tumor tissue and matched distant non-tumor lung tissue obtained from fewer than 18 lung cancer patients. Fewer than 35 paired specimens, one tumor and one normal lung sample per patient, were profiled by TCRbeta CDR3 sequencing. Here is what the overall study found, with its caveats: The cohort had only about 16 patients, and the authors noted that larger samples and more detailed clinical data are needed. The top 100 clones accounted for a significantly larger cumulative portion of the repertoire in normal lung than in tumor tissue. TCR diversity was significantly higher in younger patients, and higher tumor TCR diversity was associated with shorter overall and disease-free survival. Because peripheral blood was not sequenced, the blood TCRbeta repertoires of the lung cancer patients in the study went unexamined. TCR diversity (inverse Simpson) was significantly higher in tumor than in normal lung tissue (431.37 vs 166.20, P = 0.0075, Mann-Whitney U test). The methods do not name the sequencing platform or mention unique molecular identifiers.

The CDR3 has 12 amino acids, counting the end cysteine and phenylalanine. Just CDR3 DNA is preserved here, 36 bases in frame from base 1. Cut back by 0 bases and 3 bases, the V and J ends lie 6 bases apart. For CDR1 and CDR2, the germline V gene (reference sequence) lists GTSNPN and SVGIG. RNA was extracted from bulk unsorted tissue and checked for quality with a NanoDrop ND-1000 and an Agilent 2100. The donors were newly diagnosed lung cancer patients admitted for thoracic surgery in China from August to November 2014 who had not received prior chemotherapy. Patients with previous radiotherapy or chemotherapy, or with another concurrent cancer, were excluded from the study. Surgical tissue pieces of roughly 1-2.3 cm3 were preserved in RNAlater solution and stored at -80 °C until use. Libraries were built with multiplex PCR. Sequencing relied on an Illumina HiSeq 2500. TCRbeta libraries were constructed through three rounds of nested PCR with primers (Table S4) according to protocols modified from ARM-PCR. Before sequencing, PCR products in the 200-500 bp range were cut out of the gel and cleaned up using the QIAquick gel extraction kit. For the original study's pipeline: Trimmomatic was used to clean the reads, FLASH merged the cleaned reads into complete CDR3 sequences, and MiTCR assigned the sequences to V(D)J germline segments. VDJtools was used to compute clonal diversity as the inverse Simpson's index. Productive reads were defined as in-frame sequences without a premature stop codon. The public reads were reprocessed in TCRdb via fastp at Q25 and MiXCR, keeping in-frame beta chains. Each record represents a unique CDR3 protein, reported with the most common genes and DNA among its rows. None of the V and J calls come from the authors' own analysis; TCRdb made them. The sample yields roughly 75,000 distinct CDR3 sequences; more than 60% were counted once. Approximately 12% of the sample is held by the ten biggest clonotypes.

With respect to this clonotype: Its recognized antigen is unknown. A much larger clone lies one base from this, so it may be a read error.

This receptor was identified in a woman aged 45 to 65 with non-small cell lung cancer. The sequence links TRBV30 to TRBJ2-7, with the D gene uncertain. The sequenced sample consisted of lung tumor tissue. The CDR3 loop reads CAWSVHVYEQYF. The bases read TGTGCCTGGAGTGTACACGTCTACGAGCAGTACTTC.